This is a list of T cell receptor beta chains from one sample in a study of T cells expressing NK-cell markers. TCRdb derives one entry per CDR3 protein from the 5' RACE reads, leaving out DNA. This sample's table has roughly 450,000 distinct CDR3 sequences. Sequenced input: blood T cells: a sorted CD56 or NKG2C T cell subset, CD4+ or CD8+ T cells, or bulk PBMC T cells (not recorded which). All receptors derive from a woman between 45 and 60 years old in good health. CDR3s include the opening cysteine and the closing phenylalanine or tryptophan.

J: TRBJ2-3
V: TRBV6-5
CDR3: CASSHAGTGTDTQYF

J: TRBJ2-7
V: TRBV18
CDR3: CASSPSVGHYEQYF

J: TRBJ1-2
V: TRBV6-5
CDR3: CASSPQGGGGYTF

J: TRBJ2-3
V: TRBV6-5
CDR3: CASSSTRLETQYF

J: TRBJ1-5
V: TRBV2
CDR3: CASRANQQGVGSWPQHF

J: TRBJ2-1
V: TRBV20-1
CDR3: CSARVASGFNEQFF

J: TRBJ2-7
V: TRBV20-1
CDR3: CSARGEFLDEQYF

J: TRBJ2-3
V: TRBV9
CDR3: CASSNDSSSTDTQYF

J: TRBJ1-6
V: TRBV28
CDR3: CASSFIEGKLGLHF

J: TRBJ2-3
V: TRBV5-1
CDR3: CASSLEAGFTDTQYF

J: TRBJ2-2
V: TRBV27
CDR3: CASSTLKLNTGELFF

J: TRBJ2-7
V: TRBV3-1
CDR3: CASAGTSKYEQYF

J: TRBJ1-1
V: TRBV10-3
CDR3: CAISESNRNTEAFF

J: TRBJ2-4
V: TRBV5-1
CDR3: CASSLGSTSGGLGDKNIQYF

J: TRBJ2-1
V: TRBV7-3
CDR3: CASSLLPSSYNEQFF

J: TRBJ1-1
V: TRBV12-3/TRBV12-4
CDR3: CASTPRWSVWNTEAFF

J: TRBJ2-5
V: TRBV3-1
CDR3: CASAGPSGPQYF

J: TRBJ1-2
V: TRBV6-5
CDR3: CASSRQGYRGGYTF